The clone carrying this T cell receptor beta chain was counted at least ten times. Its antigen is not known. This specimen belongs to a study of T cells in Graves' hyperthyroidism and ophthalmopathy. Findings of the study overall: Model output signaled ophthalmopathy a median about seven months ahead of onset.

Each diagnosis drew on symptoms, thyroxine, TRAb, thyroid ultrasound and orbital computed tomography findings. Researchers amplified the TCR beta CDR3 regions from RNA transcripts. Carried out on the TCR CDR3, a first-round RT-PCR used the HTBI primer set. TCRdb called the multiplex PCR reads again in MiXCR, with one record for every CDR3 protein. The table includes about 520,000 distinct CDR3 sequences, less than 25% detected once. The CDR3 runs to 15 residues. V lost 2 bases and J lost 1, with 8 bases in between. CDR1 is MNHEY, CDR2 SVGAGI, per germline. The receptor comes from a woman aged 30 to 39 with Graves' ophthalmopathy. Sequenced sample: blood. V gene TRBV6-5 combines with J gene TRBJ2-2, with TRBD1 as a possible D gene (6 bases). For the CDR3, the DNA is TGTGCCAGCAGTTACGGGACAATGAACACCGGGGAGCTGTTTTTT. This sequence encodes CASSYGTMNTGELFF.